This T cell receptor (beta chain) is from a study of blood T cell repertoires in COVID-19. Participant age was roughly 18 to 95 years, and participants resided in approximately 24 US areas. Which cohort a participant joined came from the clinical history participants gave. The CDR3 is 12 amino acids. As originally analysed: Amplifying reference gene primers gave estimates of nucleated cell counts. The protocol was immunoSEQ multiplex PCR, while the TCRdb copy is restricted to in-frame clones and leaves out a portion. Clone size and the V and J calls come from that table; the DNA yielded D and trimming. The repertoire has around 100,000 clones, about 86% of them found once; the top ten carry less than 3.5%.

This clonotype was sampled from a woman between 45 and 65 years old who had recovered from COVID-19. This sequence joins TRBV21-1 and TRBJ1-4; the D call of TRBD1 is as the table states it, not checked on the DNA. TRBV21-1 is a pseudogene. The sample comprised PBMCs or T cells enriched from blood (not recorded which). CDR3 sequence: CASSNSDEKLFF. The CDR3 bases are TGTGCCAGCAGCAATTCAGATGAAAAACTGTTTTTT.